The next 29 T cell receptor beta chains were all read from a single sample in a study of a mutant IDH1 vaccine in newly diagnosed glioma. The time point: week 47, end of study. The vaccine gave 300 ug of a 20-mer mutant IDH1 peptide subcutaneously per dose. TCRdb's copy holds only in-frame clones and misses some; the assay was immunoSEQ multiplex PCR. Here the sample spans 58,000 or so clones, roughly four fifths being singletons. The antigens for these receptors are not known. Sequenced material: PBMCs, taken from a glioma patient whose treatment included an IDH1 peptide vaccine. These receptors were obtained from a woman between 50 and 59 years old with glioma.

The gene calls are TRBV6-5 and TRBJ1-4; 9 positions agree with TRBD1. This CDR3 comprises 15 residues. The J segment lost 8 bases and the V segment lost 5 bases, leaving 9 bases of the junction unmatched. Germline values: CDR1 MNHEY, CDR2 SVGAGI. The CDR3 DNA follows: TGTGCCAGCAGTCTACAGGGGGCAATAATAGAAAAACTGTTTTTT. Protein sequence: CASSLQGAIIEKLFF.

This rearrangement joins TRBV11-2 to TRBJ1-1; D remains unclear. The V end was cut by 0 bases, the J end by 0 bases, with 8 bases between. CDR3 length: 15 residues. Per germline, CDR1 SGHAT and CDR2 FQNNGV. CDR3 in DNA: TGTGCCAGCAGCTTAGATCAGCTCCTGAACACTGAAGCTTTCTTT. Its protein is CASSLDQLLNTEAFF.

This clone was observed a single time. This chain connects TRBV5-1 to TRBJ2-7; 8 bases are a match to TRBD1. The J segment lost 5 bases and the V segment lost 4 bases, leaving 11 bases of the junction unmatched. The CDR3 is made up of 15 amino acids. The germline CDR1 and CDR2 sequences are SGHRS and YFSETQ. In DNA form, the CDR3 reads TGCGCCAGCAGCACGAAGCAGACAGGGGAAAACGAGCAGTACTTC. It codes for CASSTKQTGENEQYF.

The genes are TRBV9 and TRBJ1-1; D remains ambiguous. With 4 bases removed from V and 0 bases from J, the gap between germline ends came to 10 bases. The CDR3 consists of 14 residues. Germline V gene data show CDR1 as SGDLS and CDR2 as YYNGEE. The CDR3 coding sequence is TGTGCCAGCAGCCCCGGAGCCTTGAACACTGAAGCTTTCTTT. Its translation: CASSPGALNTEAFF.

The J gene is TRBJ2-7, the V gene TRBV10-3, with D hard to call. The CDR3 runs 12 residues. Germline CDR1 is ENHRY and CDR2 is SYGVKD. V lost 3 bases and J lost 2, with 5 bases in between. The CDR3 is CAISDKAYEQYF. DNA for the CDR3: TGTGCCATCAGTGATAAGGCCTACGAGCAGTACTTC.

The chain links TRBV6-1 to TRBJ1-1; D perhaps matches TRBD1 (5 bases). In germline, CDR1 is MNHNS, CDR2 SASEGT. This CDR3 spans 13 amino acids. V was shortened by 9 bases and J by 1 base, with 12 bases between the two germline ends. The CDR3 DNA sequence: TGTGCCAGTCAGTGGGACCCGAACACTGAAGCTTTCTTT. Protein: CASQWDPNTEAFF.

The gene calls are TRBV6-5 and TRBJ2-7; D not resolved. Germline loops: CDR1 MNHEY, CDR2 SVGAGI. Trimming removed 0 bases from V and 4 bases from J, with 16 bases in between. This CDR3 region has 16 residues. CDR3 sequence reads: CASSYSLQWIPYEQYF. CDR3 DNA sequence: TGTGCCAGCAGTTACTCGTTACAGTGGATTCCGTACGAGCAGTACTTC.

This clone was seen more than once but under ten times. The chain combines TRBV2 with TRBJ1-1; D is ambiguous. Germline CDR1 SNHLY, CDR2 FYNNEI. The ends were cut back, 7 bases at V and 7 bases at J, with 13 bases in the middle. The CDR3 has 12 residues. Written as DNA, the CDR3 is TGTGCCAGCACCCAGGAGGGATTTGAAGCTTTCTTT. As protein: CASTQEGFEAFF.

This clone was recorded only once. The genes are TRBV29-1 and TRBJ1-2; D not resolved. V lost 4 bases and J 2 bases, leaving 17 bases between the germline ends. CDR1 is SQVTM and CDR2 is ANQGSEA in the germline V gene. The CDR3 extends over 15 amino acids. The CDR3 spells CSVVAIPTPNYGYTF. CDR3 nucleotides: TGCAGCGTTGTGGCCATTCCAACCCCCAACTATGGCTACACCTTC.

The J gene is TRBJ1-2, the V gene TRBV9; no clear D. The CDR3 covers 18 residues. Trimming took off 0 bases at V and 1 base at J, with 19 bases between the two ends. Germline CDR1 reads SGDLS; CDR2 reads YYNGEE. CDR3 in amino acids: CASSVEGGSRRVNYGYTF. In DNA, the CDR3 is TGTGCCAGCAGCGTAGAGGGTGGGAGCCGGCGGGTTAACTATGGCTACACCTTC.

The rearrangement uses TRBV19 and TRBJ1-2, with a weak D call TRBD1 (5 bases). V was cut by 11 bases and J by 0 bases, with 13 bases left in between. CDR3 size: 13 residues. Germline-derived CDR1 and CDR2 are LNHDA and SQIVND (reference sequence). The DNA for the CDR3 is TGTGCCGTAGGGACTGCGCCTAACTATGGCTACACCTTC. This translates into CAVGTAPNYGYTF.

The chain uses TRBV2 and TRBJ1-4; D is unclear. Germline loops: CDR1 SNHLY, CDR2 FYNNEI. This CDR3 has 21 amino acids. V was clipped by 6 bases and J by 0 bases, with 29 bases between them. The CDR3 here is CASSAPQTRDAQFATNEKLFF. The CDR3 region has the DNA TGTGCCAGCAGCGCCCCTCAGACACGCGACGCACAGTTTGCAACTAATGAAAAACTGTTTTTT. Together with reference TRBV2 and TRBJ1-4, the CDR3 gives the full variable domain: EPEVTQTPSHQVTQMGQEVILRCVPISNHLYFYWYRQILGQKVEFLVSFYNNEISEKSEIFDDQFSVERPDGSNFTLKIRSTKLEDSAMYFCASSAPQTRDAQFATNEKLFFGSGTQLSVL.

This chain connects TRBV2 to TRBJ1-2; TRBD1 matches 7 bases. The CDR3 extends over 14 amino acids. J lost 0 bases, V lost 5 bases, and 3 bases had no gene match. From germline, CDR1 is SNHLY and CDR2 FYNNEI. CDR3 amino acids: CASSSRGSNYGYTF. In nucleotides, the CDR3 is TGTGCCAGCAGTTCCAGGGGGTCTAACTATGGCTACACCTTC.

This chain uses TRBV18 with TRBJ1-2; TRBD1 matches 7 bases. Germline CDR1 is KGHSH and CDR2 is LQKENI. Germline trimming cut 3 bases from V and 8 bases from J; bases unmatched to any gene: 3. The CDR3 loop spans 12 amino acids. As DNA, the CDR3 is TGTGCCAGCTCACCCGGGACAGTCGGCTACACCTTC. It is translated as CASSPGTVGYTF.

The rearrangement links TRBV5-1 to TRBJ1-3, with unresolved D. There are 14 residues in the CDR3. With 2 bases removed from V and 7 bases from J, the gap between germline ends came to 13 bases. The germline V gene encodes CDR1 SGHRS and CDR2 YFSETQ. DNA for the CDR3: TGCGCCAGCAGCTTTTCCGGGTACCCCAACACCATATATTTT. Amino acids: CASSFSGYPNTIYF.

This chain uses TRBV27 with TRBJ2-7, with 9 bases identical to TRBD1. The junction had 9 bases not matched to a gene; V was cut back by 6 bases and J by 6 bases. There are 14 residues in the CDR3. Germline loops: CDR1 MNHEY, CDR2 SMNVEV (reference sequence). CDR3 DNA: TGTGCCAGCAGGTTGACAGGGGGAATGGGCGAGCAGTACTTC. Its translation: CASRLTGGMGEQYF.

The V gene is TRBV7-3, the J gene TRBJ1-1; unclear D gene. With 5 bases removed from V and 3 bases from J, the gap between germline ends came to 19 bases. The CDR3 covers 16 residues. Germline lookup yields CDR1 SGHTA and CDR2 FQGTGA. This CDR3 is CASSPKGSRPDTEAFF. The CDR3 coding sequence is TGTGCCAGCAGCCCTAAAGGAAGCAGACCGGACACTGAAGCTTTCTTT.

The V call is TRBV27, the J call TRBJ2-7; 9 bases are a match to TRBD2. Germline values: CDR1 MNHEY, CDR2 SMNVEV (reference sequence). The CDR3 contains 15 residues. Trimming at V came to 2 bases and at J to 2 bases, leaving 4 bases not matched to a gene. Written as DNA, the CDR3 is TGTGCCAGCAGTTTAGGGGGCGGGGGGGCCTACGAGCAGTACTTC. This gives the protein CASSLGGGGAYEQYF.

This clone has only a few counts. The chain recombines TRBV6-1 with TRBJ1-1; D unclear. Germline CDR1 is MNHNS and CDR2 is SASEGT. The CDR3 runs 10 residues. Deletions cut 7 bases from V and 3 bases from J, with 3 bases between. The CDR3 is CASIYTEAFF. Written as DNA, the CDR3 is TGTGCCAGCATTTACACTGAAGCTTTCTTT.

This chain uses TRBV5-1 with TRBJ1-2; a weak D match, TRBD1 (5 bases). Between the trimmed V and J ends, which lost 2 bases and 4 bases, there was a span of 9 bases. Germline-derived CDR1 and CDR2 are SGHRS and YFSETQ. The CDR3 spans 13 residues. DNA for the CDR3: TGCGCCAGCAGCTTACAGGCGATCTATGGCTACACCTTC. Translating gives CASSLQAIYGYTF.

The rearrangement links TRBV6-5 to TRBJ2-7; D is perhaps TRBD2 (5 bases). CDR1 and CDR2 (germline): MNHEY, SVGAGI. The CDR3 runs 16 residues. V was pared by 0 bases and J by 3 bases, with 15 bases between. The CDR3 region is CASSYSTGLGIYEQYF. The CDR3 DNA is TGTGCCAGCAGTTACTCGACGGGGTTAGGTATCTACGAGCAGTACTTC.

The chain uses TRBV5-6 and TRBJ2-7; TRBD1 might be the D (6 bases). The CDR3 contains 16 residues. The germline gives CDR1 SGHDT, CDR2 YYEEEE. V was trimmed by 1 base and J by 5 bases, leaving 19 bases between them. CDR3 DNA sequence: TGTGCCAGCAGCTTGACAGGGTTTTCGGGAATCCACGAGCAGTACTTC. It encodes CASSLTGFSGIHEQYF.

The V gene is TRBV2, the J gene TRBJ2-2; TRBD1 matches 7 bases. J gave up 6 bases and V 5 bases, and 12 bases lay outside the gene matches. This CDR3 comprises 16 residues. Germline V gene data show CDR1 as SNHLY and CDR2 as FYNNEI. CDR3 amino acids: CASSSPEGAGAGELFF. The CDR3 DNA is TGTGCCAGCAGTTCCCCCGAGGGGGCTGGGGCCGGGGAGCTGTTTTTT.

V usage is TRBV5-1 and J usage is TRBJ2-7; 8 nucleotides agree with TRBD1. Unmatched junction bases numbered 12, after V lost 6 bases and J lost 4 bases. Per the germline V gene, CDR1 is SGHRS and CDR2 is YFSETQ. The CDR3 is 15 residues long. This CDR3 is CASTLAGTGHYEQYF. DNA of the CDR3: TGCGCCAGCACCTTAGCCGGGACAGGACATTACGAGCAGTACTTC.

This rearrangement joins TRBV9 to TRBJ2-2; D call uncertain. V gave up 0 bases and J gave up 4 bases, with 10 bases separating them. Germline V lookup: CDR1 SGDLS, CDR2 YYNGEE. CDR3 size: 15 residues. The CDR3 loop reads CASSVEVMGTGELFF. DNA for the CDR3: TGTGCCAGCAGCGTAGAGGTCATGGGCACCGGGGAGCTGTTTTTT.

The rearrangement links TRBV4-2 to TRBJ1-2; D may be TRBD1 (5 bases). The CDR3 totals 16 residues. V lost 2 bases and J 8 bases, leaving 21 bases between the germline ends. Per germline, CDR1 LGHNA and CDR2 YNFKEQ. CDR3 sequence reads: CASSQNTGVPVGGYTF. As DNA, the CDR3 is TGTGCCAGCAGCCAAAATACAGGAGTCCCCGTCGGAGGCTACACCTTC.

The V and J genes are TRBV6-1 and TRBJ1-1; D is uncertain. The V gene's germline CDR1 is MNHNS and CDR2 SASEGT. Trimming shortened V by 7 bases and J by 0 bases, and 12 bases separated the two germline ends. The CDR3 is 14 amino acids. The CDR3 bases are TGTGCCAGCATTCTAGACGGCATGAACACTGAAGCTTTCTTT. Translated: CASILDGMNTEAFF.

The gene calls are TRBV7-8 and TRBJ1-1; D is unclear. V shed 1 base and J shed 7 bases, with 16 bases lying between them. The CDR3 runs to 15 residues. Germline V CDR1 and CDR2: SGHVS, FQNEAQ. The CDR3: CASSLVASVHSEAFF. The CDR3 region has the DNA TGTGCCAGCAGCTTAGTTGCATCGGTACATAGTGAAGCTTTCTTT.

The chain is built from TRBV19 and TRBJ2-1; D gene unclear. The germline gives CDR1 LNHDA, CDR2 SQIVND (reference sequence). V lost 4 bases to trimming and J lost 3 bases, with 4 bases between them. This CDR3 has 12 residues. The DNA of the CDR3 is TGTGCCAGTAGTACGTACTACAATGAGCAGTTCTTC. It yields the protein CASSTYYNEQFF.